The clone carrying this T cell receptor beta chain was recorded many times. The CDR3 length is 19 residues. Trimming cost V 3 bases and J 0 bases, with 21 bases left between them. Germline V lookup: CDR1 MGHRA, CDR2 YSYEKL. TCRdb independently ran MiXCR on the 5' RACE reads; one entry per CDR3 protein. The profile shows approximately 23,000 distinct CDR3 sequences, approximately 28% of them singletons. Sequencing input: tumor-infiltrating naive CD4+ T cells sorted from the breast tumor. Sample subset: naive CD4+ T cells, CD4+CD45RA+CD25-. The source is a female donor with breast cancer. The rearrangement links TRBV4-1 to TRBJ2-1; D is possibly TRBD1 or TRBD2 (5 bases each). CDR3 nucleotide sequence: TGCGCCAGCAGCCATCCGGGCTTACTCCGGGGCAGCTCCTACAATGAGCAGTTCTTC. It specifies CASSHPGLLRGSSYNEQFF.